A single sample is the source of the 17 T cell receptor beta chains below, sequenced in a study of T-cell memory formation after mild COVID-19. Via MiXCR, TCRdb re-called the 5' RACE reads, giving one row per CDR3 protein. The table lists about 7,100 distinct CDR3 sequences, roughly 50% of them singletons. Input material: PBMCs or a T cell subset sorted from them (not recorded which). The receptors originated from an adult who had mild COVID-19 (a few samples of this study predate the infection). Cell type and time point are not known.

This clonotype is judged large. The chain couples TRBV5-6 to TRBJ1-1; TRBD1 might be the D (5 bases). V was pared by 0 bases and J by 6 bases, with 18 bases between. Germline CDR1 and CDR2: SGHDT and YYEEEE. This CDR3 has 16 residues. The CDR3 sequence: CASSLEGYGTPAEAFF. CDR3 bases: TGTGCCAGCAGCTTGGAAGGGTACGGGACGCCGGCTGAAGCTTTCTTT.

The chain employs TRBV7-2 and TRBJ2-1; D ambiguous. V lost 3 bases and J lost 0, with 15 bases in between. The V gene's germline CDR1 is SGHTA and CDR2 FQGNSA. The CDR3 is 17 residues long. The CDR3 reads CASSLDGLKSSYNEQFF. The CDR3, as DNA: TGTGCCAGCAGCTTGGACGGATTAAAGAGCTCCTACAATGAGCAGTTCTTC.

V is TRBV6-5 and J is TRBJ1-6; a weak D match, TRBD1 (6 bases). The CDR3 length is 16 residues. V lost 2 bases and J lost 10, with 18 bases in between. Per the germline V gene, CDR1 is MNHEY and CDR2 is SVGAGI. As DNA, the CDR3 is TGTGCCAGCAGTTACAACTCATTAGGGGGAGGCTCACCCCTCCACTTT. Translating it yields CASSYNSLGGGSPLHF.

Within the sample, this clonotype is medium-sized. The chain employs TRBV5-1 and TRBJ1-6; TRBD1 matches 8 bases. Per the germline V gene, CDR1 is SGHRS and CDR2 is YFSETQ. V shed 5 bases, J shed 6 bases, and the junction held 4 bases outside the gene matches. The CDR3 is made up of 14 amino acids. The CDR3 protein is CASSRTGRNSPLHF. CDR3 in DNA: TGCGCCAGCAGTCGGACAGGGCGTAATTCACCCCTCCACTTT.

The V call is TRBV6-5, the J call TRBJ2-7; either TRBD1 or TRBD2 may fit D (5 bases each). Germline CDR1 and CDR2: MNHEY and SVGAGI. This CDR3 contains 15 residues. Trimming cost V 2 bases and J 0 bases, with 11 bases left between them. CDR3 bases: TGTGCCAGCAGTTACCGGGACGGCTACTCCTACGAGCAGTACTTC. Translated: CASSYRDGYSYEQYF.

This clonotype was observed once. The chain combines TRBV10-3 with TRBJ2-3; 10 bases fit TRBD2. Unmatched junction bases numbered 8, after V lost 8 bases and J lost 9 bases. CDR1 and CDR2 from the germline V gene are ENHRY and SYGVKD. The CDR3 covers 13 residues. CDR3 bases: TGTGCCATCCAGCGAGCGGGGGGGCCGACGCAGTATTTT. Translated, it gives CAIQRAGGPTQYF.

This clonotype is classed as medium-sized (0.01 to 0.1%). V usage is TRBV5-1 and J usage is TRBJ1-2; 8 nucleotides agree with TRBD1. The CDR3 sequence is 15 residues long. V dropped 4 bases and J dropped 6; count of bases not matched to a gene: 11. Germline assignment: CDR1 SGHRS and CDR2 YFSETQ. CDR3 sequence reads: CASSPRQGWSDGYTF. The CDR3 bases are TGCGCCAGCAGCCCCCGACAGGGGTGGTCCGATGGCTACACCTTC.

The J gene is TRBJ2-5, the V gene TRBV6-2 or TRBV6-3; D perhaps matches TRBD2 (6 bases). Germline V gene lookup returns CDR1 MNHEY and CDR2 SVGEGT. This CDR3 spans 12 amino acids. Between the trimmed V and J ends, which lost 7 bases and 5 bases, there was a span of 11 bases. CDR3 amino acids: CASKYSGETQYF. The CDR3 DNA follows: TGTGCCAGCAAATATAGCGGCGAGACCCAGTACTTC.

By frequency in the sample, this clonotype is medium-sized. The chain links TRBV4-3 to TRBJ1-5, with a possible D match to TRBD1 (5 bases). The CDR3 loop spans 13 amino acids. The V gene lost 1 base and the J gene lost 5 bases, with 6 bases spanning the gap. CDR1 and CDR2 from the germline V gene are LGHNA and YSLEER. The CDR3 loop is CASSQGQHQPQHF. The CDR3 DNA reads as TGCGCCAGCAGCCAAGGACAGCATCAGCCCCAGCATTTT.

This sequence joins TRBV6-2 or TRBV6-3 and TRBJ2-7, with 10 positions matching TRBD1. V gave up 6 bases and J gave up 5 bases; unmatched junction bases: 10. Germline CDR1 and CDR2: MNHEY and SVGEGT. The CDR3 spans 15 residues. CDR3 coding DNA: TGTGCCAGCAGCTTCGGGGACAGGGGCCTGGACGAGCAGTACGTC. Translated: CASSFGDRGLDEQYV.

The CDR3 nucleotides read TGCGCCAGCAGCCGAAGCGGGGGAGGTGTGGGCATGAACACTGAAGCTTTCTTT. Its translation: CASSRSGGGVGMNTEAFF. The chain links TRBV4-3 to TRBJ1-1; tentative D call: TRBD1 (5 bases). This CDR3 region has 18 residues. Per the germline V gene, CDR1 is LGHNA and CDR2 is YSLEER. Trimming took off 4 bases at V and 0 bases at J, with 21 bases between the two ends.

This clonotype is medium-sized (0.01 to 0.1%) by share. DNA for the CDR3: TGTGCCAGCAGCTTAGTGCAGCGGGGAAAAAACATTCAGTACTTC. Protein: CASSLVQRGKNIQYF. This chain uses TRBV7-9 with TRBJ2-4; 7 bases align to TRBD2. V lost 1 base to trimming and J lost 4 bases; unmatched junction nucleotides: 4. CDR3 length equals 15 residues. The germline CDR1 and CDR2 sequences are SEHNR and FQNEAQ (reference sequence). Supplemented by reference TRBV7-9 and TRBJ2-4, the full variable domain reads DTGVSQNPRHKITKRGQNVTFRCDPISEHNRLYWYRQTLGQGPEFLTYFQNEAQLEKSRLLSDRFSAERPKGSFSTLEIQRTEQGDSAMYLCASSLVQRGKNIQYFGAGTRLSVL.

The gene calls are TRBV25-1 and TRBJ2-5; the match to TRBD2 covers 7 bases. CDR1 and CDR2 (germline): MGHDK, SYGVNS. V lost 5 bases to trimming and J lost 1 base; unmatched junction nucleotides: 10. The CDR3 has 16 amino acids. The CDR3 nucleotides read TGTGCCAGCAGTCCTGGGGGGGAAAGAGCCCAAGAGACCCAGTACTTC. Protein sequence: CASSPGGERAQETQYF. Using reference TRBV25-1 and TRBJ2-5 for the parts outside the CDR3, the full variable domain is EADIYQTPRYLVIGTGKKITLECSQTMGHDKMYWYQQDPGMELHLIHYSYGVNSTEKGDLSSESTVSRIRTEHFPLTLESARPSHTSQYLCASSPGGERAQETQYFGPGTRLLVL.

The V call is TRBV7-2, the J call TRBJ2-1, with 10 nucleotides matching TRBD2. The CDR3 has 14 residues. Losses at the gene ends were 2 bases for V and 9 bases for J; bases not matched to a gene: 4. In germline, CDR1 is SGHTA, CDR2 FQGNSA. This CDR3 is CASSLPPSGGEQFF. The CDR3, as DNA: TGTGCCAGCAGCTTACCCCCTAGCGGGGGTGAGCAGTTCTTC.

The chain couples TRBV6-5 to TRBJ1-2, with D maybe TRBD1 (5 bases). The CDR3 spans 14 residues. Germline CDR1 MNHEY, CDR2 SVGAGI. The ends were cut back, 0 bases at V and 6 bases at J, with 11 bases in the middle. The CDR3: CASSYSGELDGYTF. The CDR3 DNA reads TGTGCCAGCAGTTACTCGGGGGAATTGGATGGCTACACCTTC.

This clonotype was seen at least ten times. The V gene is TRBV5-1, the J gene TRBJ2-2; a weak D match, TRBD1 (6 bases). CDR3 length: 15 amino acids. V gave up 4 bases and J gave up 2 bases, with 12 bases separating them. CDR1 SGHRS and CDR2 YFSETQ come from the germline V gene. The chain's CDR3 is CASSRTGTNTGELFF. For the CDR3, the DNA is TGCGCCAGCAGCCGTACAGGGACCAACACCGGGGAGCTGTTTTTT.

By share, this clonotype ranks as large (0.1 to 1%). The chain is built from TRBV11-2 and TRBJ2-2; D call uncertain. The CDR3 consists of 14 residues. V was cut by 1 base and J by 1 base, with 4 bases left in between. Germline CDR1 is SGHAT and CDR2 is FQNNGV. This CDR3 reads CASSLGRNTGELFF. The CDR3 DNA is TGTGCCAGCAGCTTAGGGCGGAACACCGGGGAGCTGTTTTTT.